This TCR beta chain derives from a study of T cell repertoires in cytomegalovirus infection. MiXCR was run by TCRdb on the reads, yielding one entry per CDR3 protein. The sample has 450,000 to 650,000 distinct CDR3 sequences, around a quarter seen once. The sample holds one count of this clonotype. The source is a human donor in good health (CMV status not recorded). Some clones in this sample may be carry-over from other donors' samples. Sequences were obtained from PBMCs.

Here the CDR3 DNA reads TGTGCCACCAGCGTGGGGGGACTCCCGAACACTGAAGCTTTCTTT. This gives the protein CATSVGGLPNTEAFF. The V call is TRBV15, the J call TRBJ1-1, with D perhaps matching TRBD1 (5 bases). V was cut by 5 bases and J by 1 base, with 14 bases left in between. CDR3 size: 15 residues. CDR1 LNHNV and CDR2 YYDKDF come from the germline V gene (reference sequence).